Listed here are 4 T cell receptor beta chains from one sample, sequenced in a study of T cells in Graves' hyperthyroidism and ophthalmopathy. RNA transcripts were the template for amplifying TCR beta CDR3 regions. Researchers ran a first-round RT-PCR on the TCR CDR3 using the HTBI primer set. TCRdb fed the multiplex PCR reads into MiXCR, producing one record per CDR3 protein. The table has hundreds of thousands of distinct CDR3 sequences, about 18% seen once. Sequencing was carried out using blood. These receptors all stem from a woman aged 18-29 years with Graves' hyperthyroidism.

The chain couples TRBV6-1 to TRBJ1-5; 7 nucleotides line up with TRBD1. The CDR3 runs to 14 residues. Germline V lookup: CDR1 MNHNS, CDR2 SASEGT. V shed 6 bases, J shed 6 bases, and the junction held 8 bases outside the gene matches. As DNA, the CDR3 is TGTGCCAGCAGGTGGCAGGGGGAGGTTCAGCCCCAGCATTTT. Translated, it gives CASRWQGEVQPQHF.

J is TRBJ1-1 and V is TRBV5-1, with D possibly TRBD1 on 5 matching bases. Germline CDR1 and CDR2: SGHRS and YFSETQ. This CDR3 is built from 15 residues. The germline V and J ends were trimmed by 4 bases and 4 bases, with 17 bases remaining between them. The DNA for the CDR3 is TGCGCCAGCAGCCTCTACGGGACGCCGGGCACTGAAGCTTTCTTT. Protein: CASSLYGTPGTEAFF.

The rearrangement uses TRBV15 and TRBJ1-2, with a possible D match to TRBD1 (5 bases). The CDR3 runs to 13 residues. The V gene lost 7 bases and the J gene lost 4 bases, with 13 bases spanning the gap. Germline loops: CDR1 LNHNV, CDR2 YYDKDF (reference sequence). CDR3 in DNA: TGTGCCACCACCTCGACAGTCTTCTATGGCTACACCTTC. As protein: CATTSTVFYGYTF.

With regard to this clonotype: It may be a read error: a sequence one base away is much more abundant. CDR3 sequence: CAVSTAYTDTQYF. The CDR3 DNA reads TGTGCCGTTTCGACGGCATACACAGATACGCAGTATTTT. The chain uses TRBV24-1 and TRBJ2-3, with unresolved D. This CDR3 spans 13 amino acids. Per germline, CDR1 KGHDR and CDR2 SFDVKD. Trimming cost V 12 bases and J 2 bases, with 14 bases left between them.